The rows below give T cell receptor beta chains drawn from one sample of a study of blood T cell repertoires in COVID-19. Some clones are missing from TCRdb's copy, which holds only in-frame ones; the method was immunoSEQ multiplex PCR. The sample comprises about 380,000 clones, around 87% of which are singletons, and under 1.5% rests with the top ten. The specimen was PBMCs or T cells enriched from blood (not recorded which). These TCRs come from a man aged 25 to 45 who had recovered from COVID-19. Both conserved end residues are trimmed from each CDR3. Fields, in order: V gene, CDR3 protein.

v_call: TRBV6-6
cdr3_aa: ASRNGGTNQPQH

v_call: TRBV5-4
cdr3_aa: ASSSKDRAAGVEQY

v_call: TRBV7-9
cdr3_aa: ASSLNHPSGSPLH

v_call: TRBV5-4
cdr3_aa: ASGGRELSPLH

v_call: TRBV6-2/TRBV6-3
cdr3_aa: ASSYSGQREAF

v_call: TRBV7-3
cdr3_aa: ASSLFGGQPQH

v_call: TRBV5-1
cdr3_aa: ASSTGQLQETQY

v_call: TRBV19
cdr3_aa: ASSIMGQASYEQY

v_call: TRBV11-2
cdr3_aa: ASSLGGFVPGELF

v_call: TRBV7-9
cdr3_aa: ASSPARGLIGDQPQH

v_call: TRBV5-6
cdr3_aa: ASSWGMGGGVPSSYEQY

v_call: TRBV4-1
cdr3_aa: ASSQDGSGGQETQY

v_call: TRBV14
cdr3_aa: ASSPDRGRGEKLF

v_call: TRBV27
cdr3_aa: ASSFGTRYGYT

v_call: TRBV5-6
cdr3_aa: ASSYEEPTGELF

v_call: TRBV28
cdr3_aa: ASSPIRGYTEAF

v_call: TRBV10-3
cdr3_aa: AISDEYLLGTGELF

v_call: TRBV6-5
cdr3_aa: ASSLDRKVSPLH

v_call: TRBV7-8
cdr3_aa: ASSSDRGGIGSPLH

v_call: TRBV18
cdr3_aa: ASSPPRDSQETQY

v_call: TRBV19
cdr3_aa: ASSIDSQGITEAF

v_call: TRBV9
cdr3_aa: ASSVMEGTGELF

v_call: TRBV30
cdr3_aa: AWSNRGWNTEAF

v_call: TRBV5-1
cdr3_aa: ASRDRAFSTEAF

v_call: TRBV3-1/TRBV3-2
cdr3_aa: ASSQDSGNQPQH

v_call: TRBV28
cdr3_aa: ASIEGASNEKLF

v_call: TRBV2
cdr3_aa: ASRTGGISGYI

v_call: TRBV5-1
cdr3_aa: ASSRVAGGTYEQY

v_call: TRBV10-3
cdr3_aa: AVGTGDNNEQF

v_call: TRBV7-9
cdr3_aa: ASSFSVGDTQY

v_call: TRBV20-1
cdr3_aa: SASLLNQPQH

v_call: TRBV3-1/TRBV3-2
cdr3_aa: ASSQDGQALYNSPLH

v_call: TRBV9
cdr3_aa: ASSVATGGFEQY

v_call: TRBV6-2/TRBV6-3
cdr3_aa: ASSYWTAGNQPQH

v_call: TRBV19
cdr3_aa: ASTNGAAGNYGYT

v_call: TRBV7-9
cdr3_aa: ASSPRGTAFFSGNTIY

v_call: TRBV4-1
cdr3_aa: ASSPNVGGNQPQH

v_call: TRBV18
cdr3_aa: ASSPVGQGYGYT

v_call: TRBV5-1
cdr3_aa: ASSATGVSLAGELF

v_call: TRBV13
cdr3_aa: ASSFPTRMDGYT

v_call: TRBV6-2/TRBV6-3
cdr3_aa: ASSYPTSQPQH

v_call: TRBV29-1
cdr3_aa: SVNREGTYEAF

v_call: TRBV9
cdr3_aa: ASSVEARAGAMNTQY

v_call: TRBV6-5
cdr3_aa: ASSPGRDNQPQH

v_call: TRBV5-1
cdr3_aa: ASSLGEGRDNQPQH